These T cell receptor beta chains were read from a single sample in a study of cytomegalovirus exposure and HLA in healthy donors. Assay used: immunoSEQ multiplex PCR; TCRdb lists only in-frame clones, some missing. Here the sample table reports around 75,000 clones. Sequences were obtained from PBMCs. The receptor set was obtained from a middle-aged man in good health and CMV-seropositive. CDR3s include the opening cysteine and the closing phenylalanine or tryptophan. Fields, in order: V gene, D gene, J gene, CDR3 protein, CDR3 DNA. A D gene is named only where the DNA matches it firmly.

v_call: TRBV18; d_call: TRBD1; j_call: TRBJ1-2; cdr3_aa: CASSYTGGQEGGYTF; cdr3_nt: TGTGCCAGCTCTTACACAGGGGGCCAAGAAGGTGGCTACACCTTC
v_call: TRBV7-6; d_call: NA; j_call: TRBJ2-2; cdr3_aa: CASTELSAPYTGELFF; cdr3_nt: TGTGCCAGCACCGAACTATCTGCCCCTTACACCGGGGAGCTGTTTTTT
v_call: TRBV5-1; d_call: TRBD2; j_call: TRBJ2-7; cdr3_aa: CASSLWGGFYEQYF; cdr3_nt: TGCGCCAGCAGCCTGTGGGGGGGATTCTACGAGCAGTACTTC
v_call: TRBV6-6; d_call: TRBD1; j_call: TRBJ1-2; cdr3_aa: CASRRDSQDYGYTF; cdr3_nt: TGTGCCAGCAGGAGGGACAGCCAGGACTATGGCTACACCTTC
v_call: TRBV30; d_call: NA; j_call: TRBJ1-6; cdr3_aa: CAWSAARVIKGSYNSPLHF; cdr3_nt: TGTGCCTGGAGTGCGGCCAGGGTAATTAAGGGCTCCTATAATTCACCCCTCCACTTT
v_call: TRBV5-6; d_call: TRBD2; j_call: TRBJ2-3; cdr3_aa: CASSPVSGREIGDTQYF; cdr3_nt: TGTGCCAGCAGCCCCGTGAGCGGGCGGGAGATTGGAGATACGCAGTATTTT
v_call: TRBV5-4; d_call: NA; j_call: TRBJ1-2; cdr3_aa: CASSPGSGYTF; cdr3_nt: TGTGCCAGCAGCCCAGGAAGTGGCTACACCTTC
v_call: TRBV7-2; d_call: NA; j_call: TRBJ1-3; cdr3_aa: CASGTLGVSGNTIYF; cdr3_nt: TGTGCCAGCGGGACTCTCGGGGTCTCTGGAAACACCATATATTTT
v_call: TRBV2; d_call: NA; j_call: TRBJ1-5; cdr3_aa: CASSEARGSNQPQHF; cdr3_nt: TGTGCCAGCAGTGAAGCGCGCGGCAGCAATCAGCCCCAGCATTTT
v_call: TRBV18; d_call: NA; j_call: TRBJ1-3; cdr3_aa: CASSPTELSDYSGNTIYF; cdr3_nt: TGTGCCAGCTCACCCACAGAACTCTCAGACTACTCTGGAAACACCATATATTTT
v_call: TRBV2; d_call: TRBD1; j_call: TRBJ1-2; cdr3_aa: CASEGGQAYGYTF; cdr3_nt: TGTGCCTCTGAGGGAGGACAGGCCTATGGCTACACCTTC
v_call: TRBV29-1; d_call: NA; j_call: TRBJ1-1; cdr3_aa: CSFRRDTDAAFF; cdr3_nt: TGCAGCTTTCGCCGGGACACCGACGCAGCTTTCTTT
v_call: TRBV18; d_call: NA; j_call: TRBJ1-5; cdr3_aa: CASSPGFREEQPQHF; cdr3_nt: TGTGCCAGCTCACCGGGTTTCAGGGAAGAGCAGCCCCAGCATTTT
v_call: TRBV19; d_call: NA; j_call: TRBJ1-5; cdr3_aa: CASKGGISNQPQHF; cdr3_nt: TGTGCCAGTAAAGGGGGTATTAGCAATCAGCCCCAGCATTTT
v_call: TRBV19; d_call: TRBD1; j_call: TRBJ2-7; cdr3_aa: CASSLRTGAEGYEQYF; cdr3_nt: TGTGCCAGTAGTCTCCGGACAGGGGCCGAAGGCTACGAGCAGTACTTC
v_call: TRBV6-1; d_call: TRBD1; j_call: TRBJ1-5; cdr3_aa: CASSEREQGKNF; cdr3_nt: TGTGCCAGCAGTGAACGGGAACAGGGGAAGAATTTT
v_call: TRBV6-1; d_call: TRBD1; j_call: TRBJ1-2; cdr3_aa: CASSEKAEGAHYGYTF; cdr3_nt: TGTGCCAGCAGTGAAAAGGCGGAGGGGGCCCACTATGGCTACACCTTC
v_call: TRBV19; d_call: TRBD1; j_call: TRBJ2-7; cdr3_aa: CASSPRTGVWGEQYF; cdr3_nt: TGTGCCAGTAGTCCCCGGACAGGGGTTTGGGGCGAGCAGTACTTC
v_call: TRBV7-3; d_call: TRBD1; j_call: TRBJ2-2; cdr3_aa: CASSLLGQGSTGELFF; cdr3_nt: TGTGCCAGCAGCTTATTGGGACAGGGCTCCACCGGGGAGCTGTTTTTT
v_call: TRBV28; d_call: NA; j_call: TRBJ2-3; cdr3_aa: CASSFRQEGGTDTQYF; cdr3_nt: TGTGCCAGCAGTTTCCGACAGGAAGGGGGAACAGATACGCAGTATTTT
v_call: TRBV2; d_call: TRBD1; j_call: TRBJ1-5; cdr3_aa: CASLWDRGPNQPQHF; cdr3_nt: TGTGCCAGTCTCTGGGACAGGGGCCCCAATCAGCCCCAGCATTTT
v_call: TRBV6-1; d_call: NA; j_call: TRBJ2-1; cdr3_aa: CASTSTGGQFF; cdr3_nt: TGTGCCAGCACCTCGACAGGAGGGCAGTTCTTC
v_call: TRBV7-9; d_call: TRBD1; j_call: TRBJ1-1; cdr3_aa: CASSTGQGKNTEAFF; cdr3_nt: TGTGCCAGCAGCACCGGACAGGGAAAGAACACTGAAGCTTTCTTT
v_call: TRBV6-4; d_call: NA; j_call: TRBJ1-6; cdr3_aa: CASSRPGGGGNSPLHF; cdr3_nt: TGTGCCAGCAGTCGCCCGGGGGGGGGTGGTAATTCACCCCTCCACTTT
v_call: TRBV29-1; d_call: NA; j_call: TRBJ2-2; cdr3_aa: CSVQGNTGELFF; cdr3_nt: TGCAGCGTTCAGGGTAACACCGGGGAGCTGTTTTTT
v_call: TRBV6-1; d_call: NA; j_call: TRBJ2-1; cdr3_aa: CASSAGHLDSSNEQFF; cdr3_nt: TGTGCCAGCAGTGCCGGACACCTTGACAGCAGCAATGAGCAGTTCTTC
v_call: TRBV5-4; d_call: NA; j_call: TRBJ2-3; cdr3_aa: CASSFFGSGSDTQYF; cdr3_nt: TGTGCCAGCAGCTTTTTCGGGAGTGGGTCAGATACGCAGTATTTT
v_call: TRBV19; d_call: NA; j_call: TRBJ1-1; cdr3_aa: CASRGLRGRDTEAFF; cdr3_nt: TGTGCCAGTAGAGGACTAAGGGGTCGGGACACTGAAGCTTTCTTT
v_call: TRBV7-9; d_call: TRBD2; j_call: TRBJ2-7; cdr3_aa: CASSPGGYEQYF; cdr3_nt: TGTGCCAGCAGCCCGGGGGGGTACGAGCAGTACTTC
v_call: TRBV5-6; d_call: NA; j_call: TRBJ1-6; cdr3_aa: CASSSDRSGFNSPLHF; cdr3_nt: TGTGCCAGCAGCTCAGATCGGTCGGGGTTTAATTCACCCCTCCACTTT
v_call: TRBV2; d_call: TRBD1; j_call: TRBJ1-1; cdr3_aa: CASSPGTGRTEAFF; cdr3_nt: TGTGCCAGCAGTCCAGGGACAGGGAGGACTGAAGCTTTCTTT
v_call: TRBV10-3; d_call: NA; j_call: TRBJ2-7; cdr3_aa: CAISHGQLPYEQYF; cdr3_nt: TGTGCCATCAGCCATGGACAGCTCCCCTACGAGCAGTACTTC
v_call: TRBV6-6; d_call: NA; j_call: TRBJ1-6; cdr3_aa: CASSLRGEGSPLHF; cdr3_nt: TGTGCCAGCAGTCTCAGGGGCGAGGGCTCACCCCTCCACTTT
v_call: TRBV5-1; d_call: NA; j_call: TRBJ2-5; cdr3_aa: CASSLDGQETQYF; cdr3_nt: TGCGCCAGCAGCTTGGACGGTCAAGAGACCCAGTACTTC
v_call: TRBV6-4; d_call: TRBD1; j_call: TRBJ1-2; cdr3_aa: CASSDSPDRVYGYTF; cdr3_nt: TGTGCCAGCAGTGACTCGCCCGACAGGGTCTATGGCTACACCTTC
v_call: TRBV6-6; d_call: TRBD2; j_call: TRBJ2-5; cdr3_aa: CAIRGLAQLGETQYF; cdr3_nt: TGTGCCATCCGCGGACTAGCGCAATTAGGAGAGACCCAGTACTTC